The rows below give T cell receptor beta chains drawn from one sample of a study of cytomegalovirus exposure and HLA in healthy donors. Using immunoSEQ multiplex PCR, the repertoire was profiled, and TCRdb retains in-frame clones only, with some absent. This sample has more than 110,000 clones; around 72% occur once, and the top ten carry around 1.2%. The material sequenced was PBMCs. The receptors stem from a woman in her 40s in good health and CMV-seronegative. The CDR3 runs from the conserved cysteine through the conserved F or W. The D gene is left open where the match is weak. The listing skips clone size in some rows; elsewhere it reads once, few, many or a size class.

TGTGCCAGCAGCTTGCGCGACAGGGAAATCTCCTATAATTCACCCCTCCACTTT,CASSLRDREISYNSPLHF,.,TRBV5-5,TRBJ1-6,TRBD1
TGTGCCAGCAGCTTTCAGTCAAACACTGAAGCTTTCTTT,CASSFQSNTEAFF,once,TRBV11-3,TRBJ1-1,.
TGCGCCAGCAGCTTTTTGGGCGGGGGGGCCGCAGATACGCAGTATTTT,CASSFLGGGAADTQYF,once,TRBV5-1,TRBJ2-3,TRBD2
TGTGCCAGCATTCGGTTTTCCTCTGGAAACACCATATATTTT,CASIRFSSGNTIYF,.,TRBV6-1,TRBJ1-3,.
TGTGCCATCAGAGCAACAGGGTACGCGAACACCGGGGAGCTGTTTTTT,CAIRATGYANTGELFF,.,TRBV10-3,TRBJ2-2,.
TGCGCCAGCACCCCCTCCCAGGAGGGGGACAGACCAGACCCGAACACCGGGGAGCTGTTTTTT,CASTPSQEGDRPDPNTGELFF,.,TRBV23-1,TRBJ2-2,.
TGTGCCAGCGGAACAACAGGGGGAATCTCCTACGAGCAGTACTTC,CASGTTGGISYEQYF,few,TRBV6-8,TRBJ2-7,TRBD1
TGTGCCAGCAGCTTAGGGGGGCAAGTGGAGACCCAGTACTTC,CASSLGGQVETQYF,once,TRBV7-2,TRBJ2-5,.
TGTGCCAGCAGCCAAGTGGTGCCCGGGACTAGCGGGGGGCCTCAAGAGACCCAGTACTTC,CASSQVVPGTSGGPQETQYF,.,TRBV4-2,TRBJ2-5,TRBD2
TGTGCCACCCGGGGTGGGGAGACCCAGTACTTC,CATRGGETQYF,.,TRBV11-2,TRBJ2-5,.
TGTGCCAGCAGCTTGGACCTGGAGGGAAACACCATATATTTT,CASSLDLEGNTIYF,.,TRBV5-5,TRBJ1-3,.
TGTGCCAGCAGCTTCCCGCCTGGGGGGGGCCTTAGCACAGATACGCAGTATTTT,CASSFPPGGGLSTDTQYF,.,TRBV7-2,TRBJ2-3,.
TGCGCCAGCAGCCAGGCAGGCTCCTTGACAAGAAACACCATATATTTT,CASSQAGSLTRNTIYF,.,TRBV4-1,TRBJ1-3,.
TGCGCCAGCAGCTTGGGAGGTAAGGATCAGCCCCAGCATTTT,CASSLGGKDQPQHF,few,TRBV5-1,TRBJ1-5,.
TGTGCCAGCAGTCGAGGGGGTCTAGTGGGACAGGGCTATGGCTACACCTTC,CASSRGGLVGQGYGYTF,.,TRBV28,TRBJ1-2,TRBD1
TGTGCTAGTGGCACGCTAAATCAGCCCCAGCATTTT,CASGTLNQPQHF,few,TRBV12-5,TRBJ1-5,.
TGTGCCAGCAGTTTATCATCCGGGTTTTTTAATGAAAAACTGTTTTTT,CASSLSSGFFNEKLFF,.,TRBV28,TRBJ1-4,.
TGTGCCAGCAGATTGGCGGCTAGCGGGGGCAATGAGCAGTTCTTC,CASRLAASGGNEQFF,.,TRBV7-9,TRBJ2-1,TRBD2
TGTGCCAGCAGAAGGACAGGGGACACTGAAGCTTTCTTT,CASRRTGDTEAFF,few,TRBV6-6,TRBJ1-1,TRBD1
TGTGCCAGTAGTATACCCGGACAGGGGAATGAAAAACTGTTTTTT,CASSIPGQGNEKLFF,.,TRBV19,TRBJ1-4,TRBD1
TGCGCCAGCAGCTTGTGGGGACTAGCGGGGGACCCAGATACGCAGTATTTT,CASSLWGLAGDPDTQYF,.,TRBV5-1,TRBJ2-3,TRBD2
TGTGCCAGCAGCCAAGACGGCGGGGGGGGCCCAGATACGCAGTATTTT,CASSQDGGGGPDTQYF,.,TRBV4-2,TRBJ2-3,TRBD2
TGTGCCAGCAGCTCAGGTGGGCCGCAGCATTTT,CASSSGGPQHF,.,TRBV11-2,TRBJ1-5,.
TGTGCCAGCAGCTCTGGGACAGGGGGCGCGTCGGATACGCAGTATTTT,CASSSGTGGASDTQYF,.,TRBV11-3,TRBJ2-3,TRBD1
.,CASRNDGVNTEAFFGGAFF,.,TRBV19,TRBJ1-1,.
TGTGCCAGCAGTGGTCTAGCGTTGACTACCGGGGAGCTGTTTTTT,CASSGLALTTGELFF,.,TRBV7-2,TRBJ2-2,.
TGTGCCAGCAGCCCCTCGGAAATCACAGGGGGCCCCTATAGCAATCAGCCCCAGCATTTT,CASSPSEITGGPYSNQPQHF,.,TRBV7-8,TRBJ1-5,TRBD1
TGTGCCACCAGCAGAGATCGGTTGGTAGCGGGGGGCACCGGGGAGCTGTTTTTT,CATSRDRLVAGGTGELFF,.,TRBV15,TRBJ2-2,TRBD2